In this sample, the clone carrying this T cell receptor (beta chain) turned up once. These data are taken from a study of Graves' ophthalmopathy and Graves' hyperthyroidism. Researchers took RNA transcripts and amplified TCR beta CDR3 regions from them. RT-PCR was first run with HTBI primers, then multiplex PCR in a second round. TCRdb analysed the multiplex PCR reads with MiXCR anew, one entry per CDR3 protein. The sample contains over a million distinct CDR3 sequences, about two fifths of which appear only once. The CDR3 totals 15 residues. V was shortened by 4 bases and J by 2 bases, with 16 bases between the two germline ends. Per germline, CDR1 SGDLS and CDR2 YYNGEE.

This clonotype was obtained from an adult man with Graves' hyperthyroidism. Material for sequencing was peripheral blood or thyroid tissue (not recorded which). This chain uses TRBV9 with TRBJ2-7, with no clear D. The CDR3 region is CASSYGLTPPYEQYF. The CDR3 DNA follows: TGTGCCAGCAGCTATGGGTTGACCCCTCCCTACGAGCAGTACTTC.